The text below deals with one TCR beta chain. Its target is unknown. This sample was included in a study of quantifying T cell responses using KT2 cells. Turning to the study itself: TCR alpha and beta constant-region primers primed reverse transcription of RNA. Study outcomes and limitations: Counts of KT2 alpha and beta sequences rose linearly with the number of KT2 cells added.

The cDNA 3' end received a ligated oligonucleotide with a UMI. An equimolar mix of RC1.1 and RC1.2 primed the beta chain across TRBC1 and TRBC2. TCRdb re-analysed the UMI-ligation and nested PCR reads in MiXCR, keeping a single row per CDR3 protein. The table shows fewer than 40,000 distinct CDR3 sequences, with more than 7% occurring only once. Unfractionated PBMC were spiked with known numbers of KT2 clone cells. KT2 cells were mixed with fixed PBMC numbers at varying ratios. CDR1 and CDR2 (germline): SGHAT, FQNNGV. V lost 2 bases, J lost 0 bases, and 3 bases stayed unmatched. The CDR3 loop spans 15 amino acids.

This sequence originates from a human donor. The sequenced sample consisted of PBMCs spiked with cells of the T cell clone KT2. The chain couples TRBV11-2 to TRBJ2-7, with 8 bases fitting TRBD1. This CDR3 reads CASSLRQGFSYEQYF. CDR3 DNA: TGTGCCAGCAGCTTAAGACAGGGGTTCTCCTACGAGCAGTACTTC.